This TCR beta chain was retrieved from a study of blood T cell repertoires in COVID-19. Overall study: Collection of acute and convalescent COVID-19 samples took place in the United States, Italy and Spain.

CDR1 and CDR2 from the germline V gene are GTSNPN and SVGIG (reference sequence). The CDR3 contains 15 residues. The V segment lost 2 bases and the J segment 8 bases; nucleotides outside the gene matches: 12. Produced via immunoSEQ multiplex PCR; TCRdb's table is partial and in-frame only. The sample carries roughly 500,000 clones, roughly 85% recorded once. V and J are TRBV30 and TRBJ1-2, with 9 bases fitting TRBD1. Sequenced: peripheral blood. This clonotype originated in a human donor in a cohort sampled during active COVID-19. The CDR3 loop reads CAWSPNVDRGTGYTF. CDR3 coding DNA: TGTGCCTGGAGTCCGAACGTGGACAGGGGTACAGGCTACACCTTC.